One sample yielded the 5 T cell receptor beta chains listed below, sequenced in a study of blood T cell repertoires in COVID-19. The table came from immunoSEQ multiplex PCR; TCRdb's copy has only in-frame clones and leaves some out. The repertoire holds just over 150,000 clones, with roughly 90% as singletons. What was sequenced was PBMCs or T cells enriched from blood (not recorded which). The origin of the receptors is a woman aged 45-65 years who had recovered from COVID-19.

The chain carries TRBV19 and TRBJ2-7; TRBD1 matches 10 bases. Germline V gene lookup returns CDR1 LNHDA and CDR2 SQIVND (reference sequence). Losses at the gene ends were 9 bases for V and 6 bases for J; bases not matched to a gene: 11. The CDR3 extends over 14 amino acids. The CDR3 loop is CARDGGTGVGEQYF. The CDR3 nucleotides read TGTGCCAGGGACGGTGGGACAGGGGTTGGCGAGCAGTACTTC. Supplemented by reference TRBV19 and TRBJ2-7, the full variable domain reads DGGITQSPKYLFRKEGQNVTLSCEQNLNHDAMYWYRQDPGQGLRLIYYSQIVNDFQKGDIAEGYSVSREKKESFPLTVTSAQKNPTAFYLCARDGGTGVGEQYFGPGTRLTVT.

This clone was seen a few times. This chain connects TRBV3-1 (or the pseudogene TRBV3-2) to TRBJ2-5; 13 nucleotides match TRBD2. Trimming took 1 base from V and 1 from J; bases not matched to a gene: 0. This CDR3 has 16 residues. Germline CDR1 reads LGHDT; CDR2 reads YNNKEL (reference sequence). Here the CDR3 reads CASSQGTSGSQETQYF. CDR3 DNA: TGTGCCAGCAGCCAAGGGACTAGCGGGAGCCAAGAGACCCAGTACTTC.

The J gene is TRBJ1-6, the V gene TRBV2, with TRBD1 as a possible D gene (5 bases). V was trimmed by 6 bases and J by 6 bases, leaving 18 bases between them. Germline CDR1 reads SNHLY; CDR2 reads FYNNEI. The CDR3 runs to 16 residues. CDR3 region: CASRPAGVKSNSPLHF. In nucleotides, the CDR3 is TGTGCCAGCAGGCCCGCGGGGGTGAAGAGTAATTCACCCCTCCACTTT. Together with reference TRBV2 and TRBJ1-6, the CDR3 gives the full variable domain: EPEVTQTPSHQVTQMGQEVILRCVPISNHLYFYWYRQILGQKVEFLVSFYNNEISEKSEIFDDQFSVERPDGSNFTLKIRSTKLEDSAMYFCASRPAGVKSNSPLHFGNGTRLTVT.

The chain links TRBV4-2 to TRBJ2-1, with 13 bases identical to TRBD2. The CDR3 totals 17 residues. The trim removed 3 bases at V and 0 bases at J, leaving 2 bases unmatched. Germline values: CDR1 LGHNA, CDR2 YNFKEQ. The CDR3 nucleotides read TGTGCCAGCAGCCAGACTAGCGGGAGGAGCTCCTACAATGAGCAGTTCTTC. Translated, it gives CASSQTSGRSSYNEQFF.

The genes are TRBV5-5 and TRBJ2-2; 7 bases match TRBD1. Losses at the gene ends were 0 bases for V and 3 bases for J; bases not matched to a gene: 8. From germline, CDR1 is SGHKS and CDR2 YYEKEE (reference sequence). CDR3 length equals 17 residues. For the CDR3, the DNA is TGTGCCAGCAGCTTGGCCCCAGACAGGGCGCACACCGGGGAGCTGTTTTTT. Its translation is CASSLAPDRAHTGELFF.